The table lists the clone carrying this T cell receptor (beta chain) with a few counts. Its antigen remains unidentified. Generated by immunoSEQ multiplex PCR, the TCRdb table keeps only in-frame clones and is missing some. The data hold under 150,000 clones, with roughly nine tenths observed a single time. These data belong to a study of OX40 agonist ivuxolimab in advanced cancers. Study in general: An anti-OX40 (CD134) antibody with agonistic activity, ivuxolimab, was administered to patients. Patient treatment consisted of intravenous ivuxolimab administration every 2 weeks at 0.01 to 10 mg/kg. Participants, 80% to 90% male, averaged roughly 60 years of age, ranging from about 20 to 80. Whole-study results and caveats: Among the lowest peripheral clonal expansion occurred in 0.1-3.0 mg/kg partial responders.

Trimming took 6 bases from V and 2 from J, leaving 11 bases between them. Germline CDR1 is LNHDA and CDR2 is SQIVND (reference sequence). This CDR3 spans 13 amino acids. The sample was CD4+ or CD8+ T cells sorted from blood, taken in a trial of the OX40 agonist ivuxolimab. V and J are TRBV19 and TRBJ2-7, with no clear D. The clonotype comes from an adult with an advanced solid tumor such as melanoma, head and neck, liver or kidney cancer. The CDR3 DNA is TGTGCCAGTAGGCGGACGGGTACCTACGAGCAGTACTTC. Encoded protein: CASRRTGTYEQYF.